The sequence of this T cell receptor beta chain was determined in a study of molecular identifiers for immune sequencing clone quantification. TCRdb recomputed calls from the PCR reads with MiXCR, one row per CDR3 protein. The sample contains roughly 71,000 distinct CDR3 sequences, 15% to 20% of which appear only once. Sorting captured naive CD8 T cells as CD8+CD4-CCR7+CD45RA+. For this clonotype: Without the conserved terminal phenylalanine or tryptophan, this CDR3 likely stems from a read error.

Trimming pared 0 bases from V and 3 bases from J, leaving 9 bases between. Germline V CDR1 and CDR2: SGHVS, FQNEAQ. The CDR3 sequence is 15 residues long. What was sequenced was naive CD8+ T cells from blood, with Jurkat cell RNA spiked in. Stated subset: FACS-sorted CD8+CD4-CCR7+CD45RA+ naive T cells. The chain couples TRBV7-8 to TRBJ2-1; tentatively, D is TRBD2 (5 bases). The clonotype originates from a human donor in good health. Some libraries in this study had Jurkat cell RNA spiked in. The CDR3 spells CASSLAPEGYNEQFY. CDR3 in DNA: TGTGCCAGCAGCTTAGCGCCAGAGGGCTACAATGAGCAGTTCTAC.